This entry is about one T cell receptor beta chain. Its antigen is still unknown. The method, 5' RACE with UMI labels, was used to prepare the TRB cDNA libraries. TCRdb re-analyzed the 5' RACE reads; it lists each CDR3 protein once, without DNA. This repertoire includes some 120,000 distinct CDR3 sequences. This CDR3 is 15 amino acids long. Germline CDR1 is MNHEY and CDR2 is SMNVEV (reference sequence). This record comes from a study of CXCR3-negative and CXCR3-positive naive CD8 T cells. Study-wide results and limits: Hydrophobicity of TRB CDR3s was greater in CXCR3-positive naive cells than in CXCR3-negative naive cells.

Sequencing was carried out using naive CXCR3+ CD8+ T cells from blood. The subset denotes: CD45RO-CCR7+CD27+CD95- naive CD8+ T cells expressing CXCR3 (TNR3+). The genes are TRBV27 and TRBJ2-7; TCRdb designates TRBD1, a call that cannot be tested without DNA. The TCR was taken from a human donor in good health. Some clones in this sample may be carry-over from other donors' samples. The CDR3 region is CASSLSGQGTYEQYF.